This T cell receptor beta chain appears in the sequencing data of a study of T cell repertoires in aging, cancer and after chemotherapy. As to this clonotype: One junction end disagrees with the germline gene, perhaps due to a read error.

A mixed TRB-A/B primer pool amplified rearranged TRB by multiplex touch-down PCR. TCRdb analysed the multiplex PCR reads with MiXCR anew, one entry per CDR3 protein. Found here are some 2,500 distinct CDR3 sequences, 30% to 35% of them singletons; the top ten hold over 25%. The CDR3 contains 14 residues. Germline CDR1 and CDR2: SEHNR and FQNEAQ (reference sequence). The template was genomic DNA from peripheral blood, not RNA. The TCR was taken from a human donor with a solid tumor. The chain links TRBV7-9 to TRBJ1-2, with TRBD1 as a possible D gene (5 bases). Sequenced sample: blood. Here the CDR3 reads CVSSLAQGAGGYTF. Written as DNA, the CDR3 is TGTGTCAGCAGCTTAGCGCAAGGGGCAGGTGGCTACACCTTC.